This TCR beta chain was recovered during a study of control samples from healthy donors and cancer patients. Using immunoSEQ multiplex PCR, the repertoire was profiled, and TCRdb retains in-frame clones only, with some absent. The table has 120,000 or so clones, approximately 84% seen once; the top ten hold more than 1.5%. The germline V gene has CDR1 LNHNV and CDR2 YYDKDF (reference sequence). The CDR3 runs to 17 residues. The junction had 9 bases not matched to a gene; V was cut back by 4 bases and J by 2 bases. This sequence was found in a man in his late teens or twenties in good health. J is TRBJ2-5 and V is TRBV15; 11 bases match TRBD1. Sequencing was performed on blood. The CDR3 region has the DNA TGTGCCACCAGCATGGACAGGGGGCGTGAAGGGCAAGAGACCCAGTACTTC. This gives the protein CATSMDRGREGQETQYF.